The following is a T cell receptor (beta chain) sequence with its context. Its antigen remains unidentified. MiXCR, applied by TCRdb to the reads, yields one record per CDR3 protein. Here the sample spans 150,000 to 200,000 distinct CDR3 sequences, 20% to 25% being singletons. This sample was taken from a study of T cell repertoires in cytomegalovirus infection. In the study overall: Recently identified HLA-C-restricted CMV epitopes and well-studied HLA-B-restricted CMV epitopes were used by the study. From public TCR beta signatures came an indication of both CMV infection and matching HLA type.

Whole-study findings and limits: Using cumulative public TCR beta family frequency, the authors identified those who carried CMV together with the relevant HLA. The response measured ex vivo was dominated by TCR beta clonotypes (HLA-C-restricted and CMV-specific).

Trimming took 6 bases from V and 5 from J; bases not matched to a gene: 8. CDR3 size: 15 residues. The receptor was derived from a human donor in good health (CMV status not recorded). Some clones in this sample may be carry-over from other donors' samples. The material was CD8+ T cells from cultured PBMCs, obtained from culture after CMV antigen stimulation. The chain links TRBV12-3 or TRBV12-4 to TRBJ2-5, with TRBD2 matching over 11 bases. This CDR3 reads CASRRSGGAAETQYF. The CDR3 bases are TGTGCCAGCAGACGTAGCGGGGGGGCCGCGGAGACCCAGTACTTC.